A single sample is the source of the 30 T cell receptor beta chains below, sequenced in a study of cytomegalovirus exposure and HLA in healthy donors. PCR employed 60 Vbeta and 13 Jbeta primers. Assay used: immunoSEQ multiplex PCR; TCRdb lists only in-frame clones, some missing. The data contain 90,000 to 140,000 clones, approximately 14% of them seen just once; the ten biggest clones take up around 0.83%. Sequenced sample: PBMCs. These TCRs come from a female donor in good health and CMV-seronegative.

The sample holds a few counts of this clone. A read error may produce the germline difference seen at one junction end. This chain connects TRBV7-7 to TRBJ2-3; no definite D call. Germline lookup yields CDR1 SSHAT and CDR2 FNYEAQ (reference sequence). The CDR3 spans 13 residues. DNA for the CDR3: TGTGCTAGCAGCCGTATGTACACAGATACGCAGTATTTT. It yields the protein CASSRMYTDTQYF.

This clone was counted a few times. The chain links TRBV7-2 to TRBJ2-4; D remains ambiguous. Germline CDR1 SGHTA, CDR2 FQGNSA. With 5 bases removed from V and 0 bases from J, the gap between germline ends came to 8 bases. CDR3 length equals 14 residues. CDR3 residues: CASSLNLAKNIQYF. The CDR3 DNA follows: TGTGCCAGCAGCCTTAATTTAGCCAAAAACATTCAGTACTTC. Drawing the rest from reference TRBV7-2 and TRBJ2-4, the complete variable domain is GAGVSQSPSNKVTEKGKDVELRCDPISGHTALYWYRQSLGQGLEFLIYFQGNSAPDKSGLPSDRFSAERTGGSVSTLTIQRTQQEDSAVYLCASSLNLAKNIQYFGAGTRLSVL.

The chain combines TRBV29-1 with TRBJ2-3; TRBD1 matches at 9 bases. Germline-derived CDR1 and CDR2 are SQVTM and ANQGSEA. The CDR3 totals 13 residues. V dropped 4 bases and J dropped 4; count of bases not matched to a gene: 3. CDR3 sequence reads: CSVGDRAADTQYF. The CDR3 DNA is TGCAGCGTTGGGGACAGGGCAGCAGATACGCAGTATTTT.

The sample holds a few counts of this clone. This sequence joins TRBV29-1 and TRBJ1-4; D gene ambiguous. V was shortened by 4 bases and J by 8 bases, with 11 bases between the two germline ends. Germline assignment: CDR1 SQVTM and CDR2 ANQGSEA. The CDR3 extends over 12 amino acids. The DNA of the CDR3 is TGCAGCGTTGGCCGTTCTACCGAAAAACTGTTTTTT. This translates into CSVGRSTEKLFF.

The chain employs TRBV7-3 and TRBJ1-1, with 8 nucleotides matching TRBD1. With V trimmed by 0 bases and J by 3 bases, 6 bases remained unmatched. The germline V gene has CDR1 SGHTA and CDR2 FQGTGA. The CDR3 covers 16 residues. CDR3 bases: TGTGCCAGCAGCTTAACATCAGGGGGCGCTTACACTGAAGCTTTCTTT. This gives the protein CASSLTSGGAYTEAFF.

The chain recombines TRBV7-9 with TRBJ2-7, with TRBD2 matching over 7 bases. Germline V lookup: CDR1 SEHNR, CDR2 FQNEAQ (reference sequence). Trimming cost V 2 bases and J 3 bases; bases outside gene matches: 4. The CDR3 length is 14 residues. CDR3 nucleotides: TGTGCCAGCAGCTTATCCAGCGGGATCTACGAGCAGTACTTC. Translated: CASSLSSGIYEQYF. Full variable domain (missing parts from reference TRBV7-9 and TRBJ2-7): DTGVSQNPRHKITKRGQNVTFRCDPISEHNRLYWYRQTLGQGPEFLTYFQNEAQLEKSRLLSDRFSAERPKGSFSTLEIQRTEQGDSAMYLCASSLSSGIYEQYFGPGTRLTVT.

The V call is TRBV27, the J call TRBJ1-1, with 10 bases identical to TRBD1. This CDR3 spans 15 amino acids. J gave up 5 bases and V 8 bases, and 11 bases lay outside the gene matches. Germline V gene lookup returns CDR1 MNHEY and CDR2 SMNVEV (reference sequence). The CDR3 loop is CASGAQTGGETEAFF. The CDR3 coding sequence is TGTGCCAGCGGAGCTCAGACAGGGGGCGAAACTGAAGCTTTCTTT.

This sequence joins TRBV5-4 and TRBJ2-3; no definite D call. Germline-derived CDR1 and CDR2 are SGHNT and YYREEE (reference sequence). CDR3 length equals 14 residues. V was pared by 1 base and J by 4 bases, with 10 bases between. For the CDR3, the DNA is TGTGCCAGCAGCTTGACTCAGGCCGCAGATACGCAGTATTTT. Its protein is CASSLTQAADTQYF.

The chain uses TRBV6-1 and TRBJ1-6; TRBD1 aligns across 9 bases. This CDR3 has 13 residues. V was clipped by 4 bases and J by 10 bases; unmatched bases: 2. CDR1 MNHNS and CDR2 SASEGT come from the germline V gene. The CDR3 coding sequence is TGTGCCAGCAGTGGGGACAGGGAATCACCCCTCCACTTT. It specifies CASSGDRESPLHF.

This clone was found a few times. The genes are TRBV9 and TRBJ2-4; the D gene is possibly TRBD2 (6 bases). In germline, CDR1 is SGDLS, CDR2 YYNGEE. The CDR3 is 14 amino acids. The germline V and J ends were trimmed by 4 bases and 8 bases, with 16 bases remaining between them. The chain's CDR3 is CASSLRGTWDIQYF. CDR3 DNA: TGTGCCAGCAGCCTCCGGGGGACGTGGGACATTCAGTACTTC.

V gene TRBV5-8 combines with J gene TRBJ1-3; D not certain. The CDR3 contains 14 residues. Germline assignment: CDR1 SGHTS and CDR2 YDEGEE. The V gene lost 0 bases and the J gene lost 0 bases, with 4 bases spanning the gap. The CDR3 DNA sequence: TGTGCCAGCAGCTTGGGGCACTCTGGAAACACCATATATTTT. Its translation is CASSLGHSGNTIYF.

This clone came up a few times. The V call is TRBV6-5, the J call TRBJ1-3; TRBD1 is a possible D gene (6 bases). V was shortened by 4 bases and J by 0 bases, with 10 bases between the two germline ends. The CDR3 is 15 amino acids. CDR1 is MNHEY and CDR2 is SVGAGI in the germline V gene. The CDR3 sequence: CASSSGALSGNTIYF. For the CDR3, the DNA is TGTGCCAGCAGTTCAGGGGCCCTCTCTGGAAACACCATATATTTT.

This rearrangement joins TRBV9 to TRBJ2-5, with 12 bases matching TRBD2. The CDR3 is 18 residues long. V was clipped by 0 bases and J by 2 bases; unmatched bases: 8. Germline values: CDR1 SGDLS, CDR2 YYNGEE. CDR3: CASSVALTSGGGQETQYF. The CDR3, as DNA: TGTGCCAGCAGCGTAGCTTTGACTAGCGGGGGAGGTCAAGAGACCCAGTACTTC.

V usage is TRBV27 and J usage is TRBJ2-7; D is undetermined. The CDR3 runs 13 residues. Trimming removed 3 bases at V and 0 bases at J, with 6 bases between. CDR1 MNHEY and CDR2 SMNVEV come from the germline V gene (reference sequence). The CDR3 sequence is CASSFLFSYEQYF. CDR3 in DNA: TGTGCCAGCAGTTTCCTGTTCTCCTACGAGCAGTACTTC.

This clone was seen a few times. The chain couples TRBV27 to TRBJ2-1; 7 bases are shared with TRBD1. Germline CDR1 reads MNHEY; CDR2 reads SMNVEV (reference sequence). This CDR3 is built from 12 residues. Trimming removed 3 bases from V and 9 bases from J; junction bases left unmatched: 2. The CDR3 loop reads CASSLAGGEQFF. The CDR3 DNA is TGTGCCAGCAGTTTGGCAGGGGGTGAGCAGTTCTTC.

In DNA, the CDR3 is TGTGCCAGCAGTGAACGGGGGTGGGGATCACCCCTCCACTTT. Residues: CASSERGWGSPLHF. This chain joins TRBV6-4 and TRBJ1-6; tentative D call: TRBD1 (5 bases). CDR1 and CDR2 from the germline V gene are MRHNA and SNTAGT. This CDR3 spans 14 amino acids. Trimming pared 3 bases from V and 10 bases from J, leaving 13 bases between.

J is TRBJ2-5 and V is TRBV5-6, with D perhaps TRBD2 (5 bases). This CDR3 has 13 residues. Trimming left V 4 bases short and J 2 bases short, with 9 bases between. Germline assignment: CDR1 SGHDT and CDR2 YYEEEE. CDR3 protein: CASSRRGQETQYF. The CDR3, as DNA: TGTGCCAGCAGCCGACGGGGACAAGAGACCCAGTACTTC.

This clone was counted a few times. The V and J genes are TRBV4-1 and TRBJ2-7, with 11 bases fitting TRBD1. Per germline, CDR1 MGHRA and CDR2 YSYEKL. This CDR3 contains 14 residues. V lost 6 bases and J lost 4; bases outside the gene matches: 5. The CDR3 DNA reads TGCGCCAGCAGTGGGGGACAGGGGGGATACGAGCAGTACTTC. Protein product: CASSGGQGGYEQYF.

The chain is built from TRBV2 and TRBJ2-3, with 10 bases matching TRBD2. The CDR3 spans 15 residues. CDR1 is SNHLY, CDR2 FYNNEI, per germline. With V trimmed by 4 bases and J by 5 bases, 6 bases remained unmatched. The CDR3 protein is CASSVLAGGVDTQYF. The CDR3 region has the DNA TGTGCCAGCAGTGTTTTAGCGGGAGGTGTAGATACGCAGTATTTT.

The table lists this clone with a few counts. One junction end disagrees with the germline gene, perhaps due to a read error. The CDR3 sequence: CASNERQGRVDF. CDR3 sequence (DNA): TGTGCCAGCAACGAGAGACAGGGTCGAGTGGACTTC. The chain carries TRBV2 and TRBJ2-7, with 7 bases that match TRBD1. The CDR3 spans 12 residues. Germline CDR1 is SNHLY and CDR2 is FYNNEI.

This chain uses TRBV20-1 with TRBJ2-7; D gene unclear. The V gene's germline CDR1 is DFQATT and CDR2 SNEGSKA (reference sequence). The CDR3 totals 11 residues. Trimming stripped 6 bases from V and 2 bases from J, with 8 bases between. The CDR3 region has the DNA TGCAGTGCCCCGAGGCCCTACGAGCAGTACTTC. This codes for CSAPRPYEQYF.

This clone has more than one count but fewer than ten. The chain couples TRBV28 to TRBJ1-5; 7 bases match TRBD1. V shed 3 bases, J shed 0 bases, and the junction held 17 bases outside the gene matches. Germline lookup yields CDR1 MDHEN and CDR2 SYDVKM. The CDR3 runs 20 residues. CDR3 nucleotides: TGTGCCAGCAGTTTCAATTCTGGGGCAGGGGGTCTGTTTAGCAATCAGCCCCAGCATTTT. This codes for CASSFNSGAGGLFSNQPQHF.

This clone was seen a handful of times. This rearrangement joins TRBV6-6 to TRBJ2-3, with 10 positions matching TRBD1. In germline, CDR1 is MNHNY, CDR2 SVGAGI (reference sequence). The CDR3 consists of 12 residues. V shed 4 bases, J shed 10 bases, and the junction held 2 bases outside the gene matches. CDR3 coding DNA: TGTGCCAGCAGTTCTGGACAGGGGGCGCAGTATTTT. Translating gives CASSSGQGAQYF.

This clone was recorded a few times. The rearrangement joins TRBV19 to TRBJ1-2, with D possibly being TRBD1 (6 bases). V was trimmed by 3 bases and J by 5 bases, leaving 22 bases between them. The CDR3 runs to 17 residues. The germline CDR1 and CDR2 sequences are LNHDA and SQIVND (reference sequence). CDR3 nucleotide sequence: TGTGCCAGTAGTATGGATAACACTCGGACAGACTTGTATGGCTACACCTTC. Amino acid sequence: CASSMDNTRTDLYGYTF.

The chain links TRBV28 to TRBJ1-3; 7 bases are a match to TRBD1. Unmatched junction bases numbered 4, after V lost 7 bases and J lost 1 base. CDR1 is MDHEN and CDR2 is SYDVKM in the germline V gene. CDR3 length: 14 residues. The CDR3 sequence is CASKETGSGNTIYF. As DNA, the CDR3 is TGTGCCAGCAAAGAGACAGGGTCTGGAAACACCATATATTTT.

This chain connects TRBV6-5 to TRBJ1-3; the D gene is possibly TRBD1 (6 bases). The V gene lost 0 bases and the J gene lost 5 bases, with 8 bases spanning the gap. The CDR3 has 14 amino acids. The germline gives CDR1 MNHEY, CDR2 SVGAGI. The CDR3 DNA reads as TGTGCCAGCAGTTACTCGGGACAACGAAACACCATATATTTT. This encodes CASSYSGQRNTIYF.

This clone showed up just a few times. The CDR3, as DNA: TGTGCCAGCAGTGAGGGACAGGGAAACTATGGCTACACCTTC. Translated, it gives CASSEGQGNYGYTF. The J gene is TRBJ1-2, the V gene TRBV25-1, with 9 nucleotides matching TRBD1. The CDR3 is 14 residues long. CDR1 is MGHDK and CDR2 is SYGVNS in the germline V gene. With 3 bases clipped from V and 2 bases from J, the junction kept 1 base outside the gene matches.

The gene calls are TRBV10-3 and TRBJ2-3; possible D gene TRBD2, 7 bases. The CDR3 is made up of 15 amino acids. The V gene's germline CDR1 is ENHRY and CDR2 SYGVKD. Trimming cost V 6 bases and J 2 bases, with 15 bases left between them. The CDR3 DNA reads as TGTGCCATCAGAGAGAAGGGGGGGACCACAGATACGCAGTATTTT. This translates into CAIREKGGTTDTQYF.

CDR3 coding DNA: TGTGCCAGCAGCGAGGGACAGGGGCGGAAGCCCCAGCATTTT. Amino acid sequence: CASSEGQGRKPQHF. This sequence joins TRBV7-9 and TRBJ1-5, with 10 nucleotides matching TRBD1. The germline gives CDR1 SEHNR, CDR2 FQNEAQ (reference sequence). CDR3 length equals 14 residues. V gave up 5 bases and J gave up 8 bases; unmatched junction bases: 6.

In this sample, this clone turned up a few times. The chain is built from TRBV29-1 and TRBJ2-5; 8 nucleotides agree with TRBD1. With V trimmed by 6 bases and J by 5 bases, 2 bases remained unmatched. Looked up from germline, CDR1 is SQVTM and CDR2 is ANQGSEA. CDR3 size: 11 residues. The CDR3 nucleotides read TGCAGCGTGGACAGGGTGGAGACCCAGTACTTC. It specifies CSVDRVETQYF.